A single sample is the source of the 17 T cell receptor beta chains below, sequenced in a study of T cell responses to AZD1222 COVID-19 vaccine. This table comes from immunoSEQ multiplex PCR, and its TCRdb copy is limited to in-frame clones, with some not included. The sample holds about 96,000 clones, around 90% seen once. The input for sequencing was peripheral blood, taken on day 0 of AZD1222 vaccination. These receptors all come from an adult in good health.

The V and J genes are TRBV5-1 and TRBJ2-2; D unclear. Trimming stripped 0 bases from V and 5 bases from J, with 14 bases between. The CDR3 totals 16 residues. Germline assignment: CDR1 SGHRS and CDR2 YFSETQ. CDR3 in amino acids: CASSLVSPGITGELFF. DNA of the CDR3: TGCGCCAGCAGCTTGGTTTCACCTGGAATTACCGGGGAGCTGTTTTTT.

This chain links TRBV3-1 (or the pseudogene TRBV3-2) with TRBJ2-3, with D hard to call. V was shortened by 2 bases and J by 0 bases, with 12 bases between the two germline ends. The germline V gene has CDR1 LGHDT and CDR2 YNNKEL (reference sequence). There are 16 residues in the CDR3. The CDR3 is CASSQFSGPSTDTQYF. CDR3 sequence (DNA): TGTGCCAGCAGCCAATTCTCCGGGCCAAGCACAGATACGCAGTATTTT.

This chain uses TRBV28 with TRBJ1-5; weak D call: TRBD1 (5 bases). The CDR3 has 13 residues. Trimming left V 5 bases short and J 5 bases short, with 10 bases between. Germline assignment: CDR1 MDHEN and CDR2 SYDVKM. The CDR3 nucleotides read TGTGCCAGCAGTCCAGGGTACTATCAGCCCCAGCATTTT. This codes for CASSPGYYQPQHF.

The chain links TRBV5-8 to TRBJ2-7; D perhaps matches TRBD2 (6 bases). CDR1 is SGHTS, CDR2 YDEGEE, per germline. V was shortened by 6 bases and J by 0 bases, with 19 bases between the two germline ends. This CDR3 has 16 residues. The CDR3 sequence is CASILPGDLSSYEQYF. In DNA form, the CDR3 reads TGTGCCAGCATCCTTCCGGGGGACTTGAGCTCCTACGAGCAGTACTTC. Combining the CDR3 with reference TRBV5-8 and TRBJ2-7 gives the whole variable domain EAGVTQSPTHLIKTRGQQATLRCSPISGHTSVYWYQQALGLGLQFLLWYDEGEERNRGNFPPRFSGRQFPNYSSELNVNALELEDSALYLCASILPGDLSSYEQYFGPGTRLTVT.

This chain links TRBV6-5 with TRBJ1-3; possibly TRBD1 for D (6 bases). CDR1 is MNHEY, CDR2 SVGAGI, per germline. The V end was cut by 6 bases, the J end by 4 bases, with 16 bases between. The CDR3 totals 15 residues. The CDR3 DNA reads TGTGCCAGCAGCCCGACAGGTCCTCTGGGAAACACCATATATTTT. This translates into CASSPTGPLGNTIYF.

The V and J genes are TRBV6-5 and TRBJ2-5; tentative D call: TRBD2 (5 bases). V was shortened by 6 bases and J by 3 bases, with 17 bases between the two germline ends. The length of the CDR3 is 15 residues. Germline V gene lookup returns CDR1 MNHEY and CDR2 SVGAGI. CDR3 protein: CASRYVPAREETQYF. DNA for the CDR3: TGTGCCAGCAGATACGTCCCAGCGAGGGAAGAGACCCAGTACTTC.

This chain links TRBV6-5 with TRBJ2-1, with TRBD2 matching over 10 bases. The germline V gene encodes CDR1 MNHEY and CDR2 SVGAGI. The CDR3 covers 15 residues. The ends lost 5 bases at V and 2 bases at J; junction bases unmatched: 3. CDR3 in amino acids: CASSPGLAPYNEQFF. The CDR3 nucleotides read TGTGCCAGCAGTCCGGGACTAGCGCCCTACAATGAGCAGTTCTTC.

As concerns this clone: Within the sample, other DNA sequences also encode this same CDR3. The CDR3 region is CASSFGGRNTEAFF. The CDR3, as DNA: TGTGCCAGCAGCTTTGGGGGACGGAACACTGAAGCTTTCTTT. This chain joins TRBV7-2 and TRBJ1-1; tentatively, D is TRBD1 (5 bases). This CDR3 has 14 amino acids. V lost 3 bases and J lost 1, with 9 bases in between. Germline V gene sequence: CDR1 SGHTA, CDR2 FQGNSA.

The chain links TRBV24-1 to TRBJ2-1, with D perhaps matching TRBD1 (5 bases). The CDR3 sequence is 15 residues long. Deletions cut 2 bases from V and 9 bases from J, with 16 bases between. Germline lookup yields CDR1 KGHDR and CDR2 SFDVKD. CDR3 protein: CATSDWTRAPLEQFF. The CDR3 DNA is TGTGCCACCAGTGATTGGACACGGGCTCCTCTTGAGCAGTTCTTC.

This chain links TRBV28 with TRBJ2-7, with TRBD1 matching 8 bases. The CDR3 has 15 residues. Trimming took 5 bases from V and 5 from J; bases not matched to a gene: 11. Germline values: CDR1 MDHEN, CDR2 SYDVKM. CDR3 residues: CASSGGARGLHEQYF. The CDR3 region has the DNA TGTGCCAGCAGTGGCGGGGCCAGGGGGCTGCACGAGCAGTACTTC.

The CDR3 sequence: CASSQVRGIYEQYF. DNA of the CDR3: TGCGCCAGCAGCCAAGTGAGGGGGATCTACGAGCAGTACTTC. J is TRBJ2-7 and V is TRBV4-1, with a tentative D call TRBD1 (6 bases). Germline CDR1 reads MGHRA; CDR2 reads YSYEKL. Trimming pared 1 base from V and 3 bases from J, leaving 10 bases between. This CDR3 region has 14 residues.

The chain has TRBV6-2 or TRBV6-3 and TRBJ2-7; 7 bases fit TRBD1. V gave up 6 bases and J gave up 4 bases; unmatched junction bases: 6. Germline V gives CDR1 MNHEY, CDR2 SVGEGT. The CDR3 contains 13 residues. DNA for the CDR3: TGTGCCAGCAGCAACAGGGGTGGGTACGAGCAGTACTTC. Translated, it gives CASSNRGGYEQYF.

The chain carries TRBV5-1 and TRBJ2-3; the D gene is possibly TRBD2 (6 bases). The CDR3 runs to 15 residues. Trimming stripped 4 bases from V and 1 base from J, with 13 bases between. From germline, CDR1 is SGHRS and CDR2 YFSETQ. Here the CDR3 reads CASSPGTLGTDTQYF. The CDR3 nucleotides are TGCGCCAGCAGCCCGGGGACTCTAGGCACAGATACGCAGTATTTT.

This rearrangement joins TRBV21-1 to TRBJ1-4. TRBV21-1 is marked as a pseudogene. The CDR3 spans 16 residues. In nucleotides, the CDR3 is TGTGCCAGCAGCAAAGCGCAAGTTGCAACTAATGAAAAACTGTTTTTT. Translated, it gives CASSKAQVATNEKLFF.

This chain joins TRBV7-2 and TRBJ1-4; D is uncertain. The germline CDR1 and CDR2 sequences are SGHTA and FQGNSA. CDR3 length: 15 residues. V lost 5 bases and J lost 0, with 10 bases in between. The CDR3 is CASSPLTATNEKLFF. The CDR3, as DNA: TGTGCCAGCAGCCCCCTGACCGCAACTAATGAAAAACTGTTTTTT.

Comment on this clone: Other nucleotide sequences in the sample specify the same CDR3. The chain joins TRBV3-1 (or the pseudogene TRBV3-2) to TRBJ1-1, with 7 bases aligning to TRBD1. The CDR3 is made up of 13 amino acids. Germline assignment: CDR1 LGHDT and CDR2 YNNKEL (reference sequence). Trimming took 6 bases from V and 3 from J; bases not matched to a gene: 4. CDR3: CASSQGEDTEAFF. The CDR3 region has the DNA TGTGCCAGCAGTCAGGGGGAGGACACTGAAGCTTTCTTT.

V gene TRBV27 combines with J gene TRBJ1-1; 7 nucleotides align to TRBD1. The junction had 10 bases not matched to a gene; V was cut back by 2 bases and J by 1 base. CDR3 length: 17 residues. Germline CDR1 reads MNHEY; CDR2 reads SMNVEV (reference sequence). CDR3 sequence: CASSLGDSPGWNTEAFF. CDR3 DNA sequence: TGTGCCAGCAGTTTAGGGGACAGCCCTGGGTGGAACACTGAAGCTTTCTTT.